One sample yielded the 8 T cell receptor beta chains listed below, sequenced in a study of control samples from healthy donors and cancer patients. Sequenced by immunoSEQ multiplex PCR; TCRdb stores in-frame clones only, minus some. Seen here are fewer than 85,000 clones, 94% observed once, and the top ten hold approximately 2.8%. The sample was blood. These receptors were obtained from a woman aged 25 to 39 in good health.

Only one count was recorded for this clone. This rearrangement joins TRBV18 to TRBJ1-1; weak D call: TRBD1 (6 bases). This CDR3 region has 16 residues. Germline V CDR1 and CDR2: KGHSH, LQKENI. V dropped 6 bases and J dropped 1 base, with 18 bases sitting between them. The CDR3, as DNA: TGTGCCAGCTCGGACTCCGGGACAACCAGGAACACTGAAGCTTTCTTT. Translated: CASSDSGTTRNTEAFF.

This chain's CDR3 is CASSGDLQETQYF. As DNA, the CDR3 is TGTGCCAGCAGTGGGGACCTCCAAGAGACCCAGTACTTC. This chain links TRBV2 with TRBJ2-5; D might be TRBD1 or TRBD2, each matching 5 bases. CDR1 and CDR2 (germline): SNHLY, FYNNEI. The V end was cut by 4 bases, the J end by 1 base, with 7 bases between. The CDR3 length is 13 residues.

CDR3 sequence: CASSLLAGGNNEQFF. The CDR3 DNA follows: TGTGCCAGCAGTTTATTAGCGGGGGGGAACAATGAGCAGTTCTTC. The V and J genes are TRBV6-5 and TRBJ2-1, with 11 bases lining up with TRBD2. Germline CDR1 MNHEY, CDR2 SVGAGI. V was pared by 4 bases and J by 5 bases, with 4 bases of the junction left unmatched. This CDR3 spans 15 amino acids.

The chain links TRBV18 to TRBJ2-4; D remains ambiguous. Germline V lookup: CDR1 KGHSH, CDR2 LQKENI. The CDR3 contains 12 residues. Trimming pared 1 base from V and 3 bases from J, leaving 1 base between. As DNA, the CDR3 is TGTGCCAGCTCACCACTCAAAAACATTCAGTACTTC. It translates to CASSPLKNIQYF. Full variable domain (outside the CDR3, taken from reference TRBV18 and TRBJ2-4): NAGVMQNPRHLVRRRGQEARLRCSPMKGHSHVYWYRQLPEEGLKFMVYLQKENIIDESGMPKERFSAEFPKEGPSILRIQQVVRGDSAAYFCASSPLKNIQYFGAGTRLSVL.

The V call is TRBV27, the J call TRBJ1-2; D uncertain. CDR3 size: 14 residues. The V gene's germline CDR1 is MNHEY and CDR2 SMNVEV (reference sequence). V lost 1 base, J lost 2 bases, and 8 bases lay in between. The CDR3 DNA sequence: TGTGCCAGCAGTTTATACAGTTCAAACTATGGCTACACCTTC. Protein product: CASSLYSSNYGYTF.

This chain connects TRBV19 to TRBJ1-5; D may be TRBD1 (6 bases). CDR1 and CDR2 from the germline V gene are LNHDA and SQIVND (reference sequence). The CDR3 covers 17 residues. The germline V and J ends were trimmed by 1 base and 0 bases, with 13 bases remaining between them. CDR3 sequence: CASSIGRGVSSNQPQHF. CDR3 coding DNA: TGTGCCAGTAGTATAGGCAGGGGAGTCTCTAGCAATCAGCCCCAGCATTTT.

The chain uses TRBV28 and TRBJ2-7; 7 bases are a match to TRBD1. From germline, CDR1 is MDHEN and CDR2 SYDVKM. J was trimmed by 2 bases and V by 4 bases; bases with no gene match: 5. The CDR3 sequence is 14 residues long. The CDR3 bases are TGTGCCAGCAGTTCGACAGGGCTCACCTACGAGCAGTACTTC. Encoded protein: CASSSTGLTYEQYF.

The chain uses TRBV24-1 and TRBJ2-2; D might be TRBD1 (6 bases). Germline CDR1 and CDR2: KGHDR and SFDVKD. V lost 8 bases and J 3 bases, leaving 9 bases between the germline ends. The CDR3 covers 13 residues. CDR3 sequence (DNA): TGTGCCACCATTGACAGGTACACCGGGGAGCTGTTTTTT. Protein sequence: CATIDRYTGELFF.